This T cell receptor (beta chain) comes out of a study of shared clonotypes between healthy human individuals. Study summary: A donor's plate count was three for CD4 naive and three for CD4 memory; CD8 naive had two and CD8 memory one.

Findings and limits, study-wide: A small donor pool kept down the genetic and exposure-history diversity that was represented. The authors sampled blood alone, and tissue repertoires likely differ.

V lost 6 bases and J 4 bases, leaving 22 bases between the germline ends. CDR1 SQVTM and CDR2 ANQGSEA come from the germline V gene. The CDR3 has 15 residues. Repertoires were generated with immunoSEQ multiplex PCR, while TCRdb's copy carries only in-frame clones and drops some. The sample includes 600,000 to 750,000 clones, less than 95% of them seen just once. Concerning this clone itself: Its specificity is unknown.

The receptor's source is a young man in good health. Some clones in this sample may be carry-over from other donors' samples. The chain recombines TRBV29-1 with TRBJ2-7; maybe TRBD1 (6 bases). The sequencing sample was made of memory CD8+ T cells from PBMCs. Subset of the sample: CD45RO+ cells pooled with CCR7-negative TemRA cells. The CDR3: CSVTDTGSEGYEQYF. CDR3 DNA: TGCAGCGTAACCGATACAGGGTCTGAAGGGTACGAGCAGTACTTC.